This T cell receptor (beta chain) was observed in a study of blood T cell repertoires in COVID-19. Whole-study context: Both acute and convalescent COVID-19 samples were obtained from the United States, Italy and Spain.

The CDR3 length is 18 residues. The ends lost 4 bases at V and 9 bases at J; junction bases unmatched: 21. Germline V lookup: CDR1 SGHVS, CDR2 FQNEAQ. Only in-frame clones appear in the TCRdb table, and some are missing; sequencing was by immunoSEQ multiplex PCR. The sample lists about 200,000 clones; 70% to 85% were seen once. The chain couples TRBV7-8 to TRBJ2-1; 7 bases match TRBD2. Sequencing was done on a sample of peripheral blood. The clonotype was recovered from a human donor with acute or convalescent COVID-19. The donor label of this sample is uncertain. In DNA form, the CDR3 reads TGTGCCAGCAGCTCAAGCATTAGCGGGTACCCTCCCGGGGTTGAGCAGTTCTTC. Translation: CASSSSISGYPPGVEQFF.